This is a list of T cell receptor beta chains from one sample in a study of Graves' ophthalmopathy and Graves' hyperthyroidism. From the multiplex PCR reads, TCRdb called clonotypes with MiXCR, one entry per CDR3 protein. The sample has 400,000 to 450,000 distinct CDR3 sequences; roughly 21% are singletons. The material sequenced was peripheral blood. The receptors shown here come from a woman between 18 and 29 years old with stable Graves' hyperthyroidism. Both conserved end residues are part of each CDR3. Each record gives: V gene, clone size, D gene, J gene, CDR3 DNA, CDR3 protein. D genes are given only for firm matches. The size of a clone is reported for some rows only, either as once, few or many, or as a class for expanded clones.

v_gene: TRBV19; abundance: many; d_gene: -; j_gene: TRBJ1-2; CDR3nt: TGTGCCAGTAGTATAGAAGAAGCGGTTGCTAACTATGGCTACACCTTC; CDR3aa: CASSIEEAVANYGYTF
v_gene: TRBV4-1; abundance: -; d_gene: -; j_gene: TRBJ2-2; CDR3nt: TGCGCCAGCAGCCACAGAACCGGGACGAACACCGGGGAGCTGTTTTTT; CDR3aa: CASSHRTGTNTGELFF
v_gene: TRBV6-5; abundance: many; d_gene: TRBD1; j_gene: TRBJ2-7; CDR3nt: TGTGCCAGCAGTAACTCCGGACAGGATCGGGAGCAGTACTTC; CDR3aa: CASSNSGQDREQYF
v_gene: TRBV7-8; abundance: many; d_gene: TRBD1; j_gene: TRBJ1-6; CDR3nt: TGTGCCAGCAGCTTCGGACAGGGGACCTTGAATTCACCCCTCCACTTT; CDR3aa: CASSFGQGTLNSPLHF
v_gene: TRBV18; abundance: -; d_gene: TRBD1; j_gene: TRBJ2-7; CDR3nt: TGTGCCAGCTCACCAACCGGGACAGGGGTGGCCTACGAGCAGTACTTC; CDR3aa: CASSPTGTGVAYEQYF
v_gene: TRBV11-2; abundance: -; d_gene: TRBD2; j_gene: TRBJ2-2; CDR3nt: TGTGCCAGCAGCACCCGACTAGCCAGAGGTTCCGGGGAGCTGTTTTTT; CDR3aa: CASSTRLARGSGELFF
v_gene: TRBV7-2; abundance: -; d_gene: TRBD1; j_gene: TRBJ2-5; CDR3nt: TGTGCCAGCAGCTTCGACAGGGTCTGGCACTTC; CDR3aa: CASSFDRVWHF
v_gene: TRBV20-1; abundance: many; d_gene: -; j_gene: TRBJ2-7; CDR3nt: TGCAGTGCTAGTTATCTCAGTCACGAGCAGTACTTC; CDR3aa: CSASYLSHEQYF
v_gene: TRBV2; abundance: -; d_gene: -; j_gene: TRBJ2-3; CDR3nt: TGTGCCAGCACTCAGGGTGTGTATGCAGATACGCAGTATTTT; CDR3aa: CASTQGVYADTQYF
v_gene: TRBV5-6; abundance: many; d_gene: TRBD2; j_gene: TRBJ2-7; CDR3nt: TGTGCCAGCAGCTTGGCCGGGACTAGCGGGGTATTCTACGAGCAGTACTTC; CDR3aa: CASSLAGTSGVFYEQYF
v_gene: TRBV6-1; abundance: -; d_gene: TRBD1; j_gene: TRBJ1-2; CDR3nt: TGTGCCAGCAGTCGGTCCGGGACAGGGGACTATGGCTACACCTTC; CDR3aa: CASSRSGTGDYGYTF
v_gene: TRBV10-3; abundance: many; d_gene: TRBD2; j_gene: TRBJ2-5; CDR3nt: TGTGCCATCAGCCCGGGACTAGCGGAGACGGAGACCCAGTACTTC; CDR3aa: CAISPGLAETETQYF
v_gene: TRBV20-1; abundance: many; d_gene: -; j_gene: TRBJ2-6; CDR3nt: TGCAGTGCTAGGGGGAACTCTGGGGCCAACGTCCTGACTTTC; CDR3aa: CSARGNSGANVLTF
v_gene: TRBV19; abundance: many; d_gene: TRBD1; j_gene: TRBJ2-7; CDR3nt: TGTGCCAGTAGTCAGGGGGCAGCCCACTCCTACGAGCAGTACTTC; CDR3aa: CASSQGAAHSYEQYF
v_gene: TRBV7-9; abundance: many; d_gene: TRBD1; j_gene: TRBJ1-2; CDR3nt: TGTGCCAGCAGCTTCTCCGGGACAGGAGAAGGCTACACCTTC; CDR3aa: CASSFSGTGEGYTF
v_gene: TRBV15; abundance: many; d_gene: -; j_gene: TRBJ1-2; CDR3nt: TGTGCCACCAGCAGTCCGGGCAGAGGGACCTCTTGGGGGTATGGCTACACCTTC; CDR3aa: CATSSPGRGTSWGYGYTF
v_gene: TRBV7-2; abundance: many; d_gene: -; j_gene: TRBJ2-7; CDR3nt: TGTGCCAGCAGCTCCACGGCACCCTACGAGCAGTACTTC; CDR3aa: CASSSTAPYEQYF
v_gene: TRBV12-5; abundance: few; d_gene: -; j_gene: TRBJ2-7; CDR3nt: TGTGCTAGTGGAAAACTAGACTCCGAGCAGTACTTC; CDR3aa: CASGKLDSEQYF
v_gene: TRBV18; abundance: many; d_gene: TRBD1; j_gene: TRBJ2-7; CDR3nt: TGTGCCAGCTCACTAGTCCGGGACAGCTACGAGCAGTACTTC; CDR3aa: CASSLVRDSYEQYF
v_gene: TRBV29-1; abundance: few; d_gene: -; j_gene: TRBJ1-1; CDR3nt: TGCAGCGTTGTGTCGCGACTGGGTCGGACTGAAGCTTTCTTT; CDR3aa: CSVVSRLGRTEAFF
v_gene: TRBV7-2; abundance: many; d_gene: -; j_gene: TRBJ1-2; CDR3nt: TGTGCCAGCAGCCCGGCCGAAAACTATGGCTACACCTTC; CDR3aa: CASSPAENYGYTF
v_gene: TRBV28; abundance: many; d_gene: TRBD1; j_gene: TRBJ2-7; CDR3nt: TGTGCCAGCAGTCCCCGGACAGGCGAGCAGTACTTC; CDR3aa: CASSPRTGEQYF
v_gene: TRBV19; abundance: many; d_gene: -; j_gene: TRBJ1-5; CDR3nt: TGTGCCAGTAGCCGGGGGGTTGACATGAATAGCAATCAGCCCCAGCATTTT; CDR3aa: CASSRGVDMNSNQPQHF
v_gene: TRBV7-2; abundance: many; d_gene: TRBD2; j_gene: TRBJ2-7; CDR3nt: TGTGCCAGCAGCCCGGGACTAGCGGGAGGGAAGCGGCAGTACTTC; CDR3aa: CASSPGLAGGKRQYF
v_gene: TRBV12-3/TRBV12-4; abundance: few; d_gene: TRBD2; j_gene: TRBJ2-7; CDR3nt: TGTGCCAGCAGTTTAAGGACGGCGGGGGGTAGGTACGAGCAGTACTTC; CDR3aa: CASSLRTAGGRYEQYF
v_gene: TRBV11-2; abundance: -; d_gene: -; j_gene: TRBJ1-2; CDR3nt: TGTGCCAGCAGCTTAGATACCCCCGGTGGATACACCTTC; CDR3aa: CASSLDTPGGYTF